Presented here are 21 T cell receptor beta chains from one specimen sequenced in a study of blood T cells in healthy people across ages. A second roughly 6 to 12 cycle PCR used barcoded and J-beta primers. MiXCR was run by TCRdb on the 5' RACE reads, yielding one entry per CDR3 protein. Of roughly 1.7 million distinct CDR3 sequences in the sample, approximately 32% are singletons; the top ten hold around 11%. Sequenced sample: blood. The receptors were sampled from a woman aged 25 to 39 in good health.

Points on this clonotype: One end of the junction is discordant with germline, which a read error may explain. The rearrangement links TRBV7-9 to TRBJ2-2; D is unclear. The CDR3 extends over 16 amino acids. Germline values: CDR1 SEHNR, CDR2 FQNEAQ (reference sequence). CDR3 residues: CASSSGGSGNTGELFF. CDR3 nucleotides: TGTGCCAGTAGCTCCGGCGGTTCAGGGAACACCGGGGAGCTGTTTTTT.

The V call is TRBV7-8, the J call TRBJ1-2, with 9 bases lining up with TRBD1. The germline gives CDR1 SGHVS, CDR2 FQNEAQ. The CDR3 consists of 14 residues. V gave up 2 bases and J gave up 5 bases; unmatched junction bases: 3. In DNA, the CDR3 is TGTGCCAGCAGCTTAATGACAGGGGGGTATGGCTACACCTTC. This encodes CASSLMTGGYGYTF.

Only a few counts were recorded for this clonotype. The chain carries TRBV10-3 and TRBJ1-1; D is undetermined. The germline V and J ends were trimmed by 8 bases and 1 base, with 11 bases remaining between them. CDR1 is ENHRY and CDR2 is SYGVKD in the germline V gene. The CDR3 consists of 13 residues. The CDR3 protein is CAISSRQNTEAFF. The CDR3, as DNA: TGTGCCATCTCCAGTAGACAGAACACTGAAGCTTTCTTT.

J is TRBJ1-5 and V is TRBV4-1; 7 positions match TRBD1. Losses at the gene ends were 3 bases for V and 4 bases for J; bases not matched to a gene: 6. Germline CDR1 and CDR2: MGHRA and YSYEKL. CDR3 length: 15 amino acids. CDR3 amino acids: CASSQTDRRNQPQHF. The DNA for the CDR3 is TGCGCCAGCAGCCAGACGGACAGGAGAAATCAGCCCCAGCATTTT.

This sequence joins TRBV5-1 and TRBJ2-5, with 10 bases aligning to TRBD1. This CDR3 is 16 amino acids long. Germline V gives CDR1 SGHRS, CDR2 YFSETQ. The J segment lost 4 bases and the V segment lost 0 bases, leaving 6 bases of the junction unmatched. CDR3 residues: CASSLGQGAMGETQYF. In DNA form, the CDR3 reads TGCGCCAGCAGCTTGGGACAGGGGGCTATGGGAGAGACCCAGTACTTC.

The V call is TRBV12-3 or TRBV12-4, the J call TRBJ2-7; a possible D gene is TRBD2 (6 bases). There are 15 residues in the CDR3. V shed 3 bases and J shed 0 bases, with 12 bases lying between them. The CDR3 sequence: CASSFGVGGSYEQYF. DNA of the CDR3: TGTGCCAGCAGTTTTGGGGTGGGAGGCTCCTACGAGCAGTACTTC.

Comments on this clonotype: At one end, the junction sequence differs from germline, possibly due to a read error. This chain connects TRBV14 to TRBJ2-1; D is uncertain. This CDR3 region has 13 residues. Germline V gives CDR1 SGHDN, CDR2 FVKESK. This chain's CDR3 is CASSQARPNGQFF. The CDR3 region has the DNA TGTGCCAGCAGCCAGGCCCGCCCGAATGGGCAGTTCTTC.

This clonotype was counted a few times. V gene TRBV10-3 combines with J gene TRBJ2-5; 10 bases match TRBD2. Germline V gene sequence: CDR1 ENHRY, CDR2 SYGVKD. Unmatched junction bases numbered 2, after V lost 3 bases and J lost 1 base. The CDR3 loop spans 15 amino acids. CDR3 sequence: CAISELAGSQETQYF. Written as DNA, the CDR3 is TGTGCCATCAGTGAACTAGCGGGGTCCCAAGAGACCCAGTACTTC.

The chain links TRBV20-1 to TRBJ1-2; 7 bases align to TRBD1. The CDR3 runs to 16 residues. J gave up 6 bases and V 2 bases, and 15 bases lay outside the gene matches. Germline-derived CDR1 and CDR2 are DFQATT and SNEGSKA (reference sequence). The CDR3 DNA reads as TGCAGTGCTAGACGACAGGGAGTCGGAGTTATGGATGGCTACACCTTC. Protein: CSARRQGVGVMDGYTF.

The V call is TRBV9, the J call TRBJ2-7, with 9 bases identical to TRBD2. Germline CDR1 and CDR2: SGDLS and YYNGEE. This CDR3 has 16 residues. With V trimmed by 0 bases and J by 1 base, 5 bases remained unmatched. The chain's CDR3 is CASSVGGSGGSYEQYF. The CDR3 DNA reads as TGTGCCAGCAGCGTAGGGGGTAGCGGGGGATCCTACGAGCAGTACTTC.

The CDR3 DNA sequence: TGTGCCAGCAGTTACTCGATCTCTCAGCCCTACAATGAGCAGTTCTTC. Translating gives CASSYSISQPYNEQFF. This rearrangement joins TRBV6-6 to TRBJ2-1, with no clear D. Germline V CDR1 and CDR2: MNHNY, SVGAGI (reference sequence). The CDR3 has 16 residues. Trimming pared 0 bases from V and 2 bases from J, leaving 11 bases between.

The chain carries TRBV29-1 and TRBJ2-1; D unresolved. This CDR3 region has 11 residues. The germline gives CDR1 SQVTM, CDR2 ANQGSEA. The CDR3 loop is CAHTRRDEQFF. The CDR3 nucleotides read TGCGCCCATACACGACGGGATGAGCAGTTCTTC.

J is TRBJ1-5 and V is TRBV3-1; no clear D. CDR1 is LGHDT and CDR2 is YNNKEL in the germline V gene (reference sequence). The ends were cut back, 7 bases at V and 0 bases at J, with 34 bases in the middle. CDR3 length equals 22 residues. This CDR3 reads CASTPDILPGSCETYSNQPQHF. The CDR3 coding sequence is TGTGCCAGCACCCCCGATATCCTACCGGGTTCGTGTGAAACTTATAGCAATCAGCCCCAGCATTTT.

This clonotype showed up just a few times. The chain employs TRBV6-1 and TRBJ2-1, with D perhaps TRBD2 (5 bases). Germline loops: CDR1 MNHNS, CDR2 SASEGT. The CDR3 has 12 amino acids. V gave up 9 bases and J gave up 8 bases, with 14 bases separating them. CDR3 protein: CARRADGDEQFF. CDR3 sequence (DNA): TGTGCCAGGAGGGCGGACGGGGATGAGCAGTTCTTC.

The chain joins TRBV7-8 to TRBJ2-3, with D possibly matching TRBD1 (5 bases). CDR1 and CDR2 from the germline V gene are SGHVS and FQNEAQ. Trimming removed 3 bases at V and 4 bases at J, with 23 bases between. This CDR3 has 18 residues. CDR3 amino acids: CASSFPTQDTNPADTQYF. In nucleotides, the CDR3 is TGTGCCAGCAGCTTCCCGACCCAGGACACAAACCCGGCAGATACGCAGTATTTT.

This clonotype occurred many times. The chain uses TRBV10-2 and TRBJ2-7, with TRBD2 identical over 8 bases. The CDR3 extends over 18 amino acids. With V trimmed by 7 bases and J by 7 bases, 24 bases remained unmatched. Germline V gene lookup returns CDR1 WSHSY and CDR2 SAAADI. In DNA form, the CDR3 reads TGCGCCAGCAACCCTGGTCTAGCGGGTTCCCAAATCTCGTTTGAGCAGTACTTC. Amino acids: CASNPGLAGSQISFEQYF.

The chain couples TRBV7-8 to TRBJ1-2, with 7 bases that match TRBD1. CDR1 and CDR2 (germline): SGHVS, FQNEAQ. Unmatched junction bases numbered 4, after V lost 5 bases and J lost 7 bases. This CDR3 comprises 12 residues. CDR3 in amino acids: CASSTGVRGYTF. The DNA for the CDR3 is TGTGCCAGCAGCACAGGGGTGCGTGGCTACACCTTC.

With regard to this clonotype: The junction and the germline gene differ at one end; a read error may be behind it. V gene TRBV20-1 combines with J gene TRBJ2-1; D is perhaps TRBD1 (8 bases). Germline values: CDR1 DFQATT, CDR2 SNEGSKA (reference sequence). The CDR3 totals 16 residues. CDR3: CSATDRGGPSYNERFF. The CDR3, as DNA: TGCAGTGCTACAGACAGGGGAGGGCCCTCCTACAATGAGCGGTTCTTC.

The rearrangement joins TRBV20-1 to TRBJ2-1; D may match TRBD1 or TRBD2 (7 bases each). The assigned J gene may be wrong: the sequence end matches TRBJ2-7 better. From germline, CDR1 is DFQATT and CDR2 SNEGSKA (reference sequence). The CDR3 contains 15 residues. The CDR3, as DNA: TGCAGTGCTAGAGTGGGGGGGTCAGGGGGGTACGAGCAGTACTTC. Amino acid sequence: CSARVGGSGGYEQYF.

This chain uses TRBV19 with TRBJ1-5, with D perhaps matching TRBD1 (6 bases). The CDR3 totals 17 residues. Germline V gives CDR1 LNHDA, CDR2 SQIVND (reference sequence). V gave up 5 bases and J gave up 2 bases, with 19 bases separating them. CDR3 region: CASSPRTGPMGNQPQHF. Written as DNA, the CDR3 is TGTGCCAGTAGTCCCCGTACAGGGCCCATGGGCAATCAGCCCCAGCATTTT.

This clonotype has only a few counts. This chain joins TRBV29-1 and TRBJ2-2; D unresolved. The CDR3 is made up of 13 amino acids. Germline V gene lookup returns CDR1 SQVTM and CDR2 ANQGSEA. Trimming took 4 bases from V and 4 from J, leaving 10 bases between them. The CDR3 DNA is TGCAGCGTTGCTGCCCCAGCCACCGGGGAGCTGTTTTTT. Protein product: CSVAAPATGELFF.